Listed below are T cell receptor beta chains from one sample, sequenced in a study of blood T cells in healthy people across ages. MiXCR, applied by TCRdb to the 5' RACE reads, yields one record per CDR3 protein. The sample consists of some 800,000 distinct CDR3 sequences, approximately 44% of them appearing once. The sample taken for sequencing was blood. Every receptor here comes from a man in his sixties in good health. CDR3s leave out the opening cysteine and the closing phenylalanine or tryptophan. The order of the fields is J gene, V gene, CDR3 protein.

TRBJ2-7,TRBV11-2,ASSLEVGDPYEQY
TRBJ2-7,TRBV5-1,ASSPSTSGGRLSYEQY
-,TRBV5-1,ASSLDIYSEQY
TRBJ2-7,TRBV7-9,ASSTRDRVHEQY
TRBJ2-5,TRBV6-2/TRBV6-3,ASSYSIRGAGETQY
TRBJ2-1,TRBV29-1,SVVWSVDEQF
TRBJ2-5,TRBV7-9,ASSRAGGEETQY
TRBJ2-5,TRBV20-1,SADDAPLAPETQY
TRBJ1-2,TRBV6-5,ASSTYQGAGGYT
TRBJ2-1,TRBV20-1,SAISEATYNEQF
TRBJ1-1,TRBV7-8,ASSLGYRDTEAF
TRBJ1-6,TRBV20-1,SASVGQSYSPLH
TRBJ2-1,TRBV5-5,ASSLTGEYNEQF
TRBJ2-3,TRBV20-1,SARTSGVGTDTQY
TRBJ2-6,TRBV15,ATGRTSGGISGANVLT
TRBJ2-1,TRBV12-3/TRBV12-4,ASSLQGYEQF
TRBJ2-7,TRBV6-6,ASSDVPIPYEQY
TRBJ2-7,TRBV7-6,ASSSQGGWQY
TRBJ1-6,TRBV14,ASSQDIWGGDPSPLH
TRBJ2-7,TRBV12-3/TRBV12-4,ASSPHQGQY
TRBJ1-2,TRBV4-1,ASSQTYNRGYGYT
TRBJ2-7,TRBV20-1,SMGQGDSEQY
TRBJ2-3,TRBV4-3,ASSRRLASADTQY
TRBJ2-7,TRBV7-9,ASSSQSGGAPEQY
TRBJ1-2,TRBV18,ASSGQAIASNYGYT
-,TRBV29-1,SVSPRQGKAYEQY
TRBJ2-7,TRBV4-3,ASSQDPRYEQY
TRBJ2-2,TRBV12-5,ASGLIPGNTGELF
TRBJ1-1,TRBV10-3,AISDQGGDTEAF
TRBJ2-1,TRBV6-2/TRBV6-3,ASSQGDNEQF
TRBJ2-3,TRBV20-1,SARFPSTDTQY
TRBJ2-3,TRBV20-1,SASDTSPPDTQY
TRBJ2-3,TRBV15,ATSRTYRTTDTQY
TRBJ2-3,TRBV27,ASRYRGRRADTQY
TRBJ2-6,TRBV4-1,ASSQVGSGANVLT
TRBJ2-7,TRBV6-6,ASSYSPAPGSSYEQY
TRBJ1-2,TRBV7-9,ASSLAGQDRYGYT
TRBJ1-2,TRBV7-9,ASSLFDTPNYGYT
TRBJ2-5,TRBV5-4,ASSVRLAGGQETQY
TRBJ2-7,TRBV12-3/TRBV12-4,ASSLRDTLYEQY
TRBJ1-2,TRBV30,AWRSHGDGYT
TRBJ1-6,TRBV20-1,SAREARGLSPLH
TRBJ2-1,TRBV20-1,SARADYYNEQF
TRBJ2-7,TRBV4-3,ASSPRQGISSYNEQY
TRBJ1-2,TRBV9,ASSVAGAYGYT
TRBJ1-6,TRBV7-2,ASGQGVRNSPLH
TRBJ2-5,TRBV4-1,ASRPVGGEQY
TRBJ2-5,TRBV4-3,ASSPLETSGGHEQY
TRBJ1-2,TRBV4-3,ASSQDPTVGYGYT
TRBJ2-1,TRBV12-3/TRBV12-4,ASSFLTSGGWDEQF
TRBJ2-5,TRBV28,ASTHQGAGVSYGQY
TRBJ2-5,TRBV1,TSSLTDHQETQY
TRBJ2-4,TRBV29-1,SVGERGTKNIQY
TRBJ1-1,TRBV12-5,ASGTDRVVTEAF
TRBJ2-3,TRBV29-1,SVLRESTDTQY
TRBJ1-1,TRBV7-2,ASSLASVNTEAF
TRBJ1-1,TRBV5-1,ASSPRWGDTEAF